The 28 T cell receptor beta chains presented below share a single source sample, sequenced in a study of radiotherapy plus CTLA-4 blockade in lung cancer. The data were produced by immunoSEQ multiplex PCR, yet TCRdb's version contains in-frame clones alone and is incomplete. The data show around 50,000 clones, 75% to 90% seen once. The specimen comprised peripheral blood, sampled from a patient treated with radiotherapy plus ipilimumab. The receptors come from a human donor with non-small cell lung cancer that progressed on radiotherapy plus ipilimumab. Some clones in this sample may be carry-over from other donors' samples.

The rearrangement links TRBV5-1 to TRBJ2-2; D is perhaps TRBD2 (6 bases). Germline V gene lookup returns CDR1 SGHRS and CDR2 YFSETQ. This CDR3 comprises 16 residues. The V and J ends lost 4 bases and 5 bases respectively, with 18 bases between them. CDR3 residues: CASSPSPGLKTGELFF. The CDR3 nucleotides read TGCGCCAGCAGCCCTAGCCCGGGACTTAAGACCGGGGAGCTGTTTTTT.

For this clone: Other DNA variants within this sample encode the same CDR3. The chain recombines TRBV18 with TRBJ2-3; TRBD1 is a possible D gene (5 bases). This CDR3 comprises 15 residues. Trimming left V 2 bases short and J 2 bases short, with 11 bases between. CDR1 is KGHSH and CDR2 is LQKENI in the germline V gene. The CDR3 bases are TGTGCCAGCTCACCAAGGAAAGGGGACACAGATACGCAGTATTTT. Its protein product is CASSPRKGDTDTQYF.

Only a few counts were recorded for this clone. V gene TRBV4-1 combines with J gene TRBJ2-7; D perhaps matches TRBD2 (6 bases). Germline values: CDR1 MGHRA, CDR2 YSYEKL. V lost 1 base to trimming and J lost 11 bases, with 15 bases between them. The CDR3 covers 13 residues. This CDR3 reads CASSQVGGGDEYF. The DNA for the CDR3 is TGCGCCAGCAGCCAAGTCGGGGGTGGCGACGAGTACTTC.

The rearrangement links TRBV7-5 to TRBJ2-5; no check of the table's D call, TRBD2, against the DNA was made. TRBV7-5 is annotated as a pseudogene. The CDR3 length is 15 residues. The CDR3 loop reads CARSLAGGPEETQYF. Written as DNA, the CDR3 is TGTGCCAGAAGTTTAGCGGGAGGGCCTGAAGAGACCCAGTACTTC.

CDR3 DNA sequence: TGCGCCAGCAGCTTGTTCGCGGGGGGAACGAGGAACGAGCAGTACTTC. It is translated as CASSLFAGGTRNEQYF. The chain links TRBV5-1 to TRBJ2-7; 8 bases fit TRBD2. There are 16 residues in the CDR3. Germline values: CDR1 SGHRS, CDR2 YFSETQ. J lost 5 bases, V lost 1 base, and 11 bases had no gene match.

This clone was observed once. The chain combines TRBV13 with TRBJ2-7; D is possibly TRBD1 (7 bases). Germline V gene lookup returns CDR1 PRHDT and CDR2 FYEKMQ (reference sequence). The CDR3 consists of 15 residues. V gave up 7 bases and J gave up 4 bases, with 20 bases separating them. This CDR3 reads CASTSRRQGGYEQYF. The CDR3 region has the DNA TGTGCCAGCACTTCTCGCCGGCAGGGGGGTTACGAGCAGTACTTC. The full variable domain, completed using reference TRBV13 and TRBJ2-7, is AAGVIQSPRHLIKEKRETATLKCYPIPRHDTVYWYQQGPGQDPQFLISFYEKMQSDKGSIPDRFSAQQFSDYHSELNMSSLELGDSALYFCASTSRRQGGYEQYFGPGTRLTVT.

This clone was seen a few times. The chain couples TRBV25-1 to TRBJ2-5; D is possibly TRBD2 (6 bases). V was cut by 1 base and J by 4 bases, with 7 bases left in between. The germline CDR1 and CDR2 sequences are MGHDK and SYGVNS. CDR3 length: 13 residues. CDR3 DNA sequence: TGTGCCAGCAGTGAATCCGGGGGAGAGACCCAGTACTTC. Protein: CASSESGGETQYF.

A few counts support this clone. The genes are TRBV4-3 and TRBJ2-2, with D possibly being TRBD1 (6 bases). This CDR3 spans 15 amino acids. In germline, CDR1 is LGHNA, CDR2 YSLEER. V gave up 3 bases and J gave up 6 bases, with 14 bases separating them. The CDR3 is CASSQRTEGPGELFF. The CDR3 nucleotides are TGCGCCAGCAGCCAGAGGACAGAGGGACCCGGGGAGCTGTTTTTT.

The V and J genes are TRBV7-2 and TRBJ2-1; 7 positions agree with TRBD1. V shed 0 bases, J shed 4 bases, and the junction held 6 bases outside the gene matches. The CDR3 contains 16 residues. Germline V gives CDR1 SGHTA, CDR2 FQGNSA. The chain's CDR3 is CASSLADRAIYNEQFF. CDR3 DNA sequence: TGTGCCAGCAGCTTAGCCGACAGGGCGATTTACAATGAGCAGTTCTTC.

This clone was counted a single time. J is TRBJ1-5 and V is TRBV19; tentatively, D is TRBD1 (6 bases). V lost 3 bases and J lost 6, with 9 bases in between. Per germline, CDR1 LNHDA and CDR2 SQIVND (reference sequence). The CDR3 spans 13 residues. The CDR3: CASSIGTIQPQHF. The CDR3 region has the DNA TGTGCCAGTAGTATTGGGACAATTCAGCCCCAGCATTTT.

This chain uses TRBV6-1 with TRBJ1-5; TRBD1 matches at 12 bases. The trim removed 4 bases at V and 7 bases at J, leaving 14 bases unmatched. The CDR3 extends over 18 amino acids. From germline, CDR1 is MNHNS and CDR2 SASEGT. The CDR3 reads CASSAKNPGTGGGQPQHF. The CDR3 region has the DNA TGTGCCAGCAGTGCCAAGAATCCCGGGACAGGGGGCGGACAGCCCCAGCATTTT.

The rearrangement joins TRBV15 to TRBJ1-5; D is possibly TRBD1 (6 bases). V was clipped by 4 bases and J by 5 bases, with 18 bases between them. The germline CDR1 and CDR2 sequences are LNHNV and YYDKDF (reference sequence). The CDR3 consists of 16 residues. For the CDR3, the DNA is TGTGCCACCAGCAATTACCCCCAGGGGAGGGATCAGCCCCAGCATTTT. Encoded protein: CATSNYPQGRDQPQHF.

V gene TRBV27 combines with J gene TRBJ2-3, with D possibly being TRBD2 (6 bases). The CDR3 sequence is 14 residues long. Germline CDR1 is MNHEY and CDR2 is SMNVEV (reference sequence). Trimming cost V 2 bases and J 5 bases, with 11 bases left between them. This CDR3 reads CASSLDGRRDTQYF. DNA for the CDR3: TGTGCCAGCAGTTTAGACGGGAGAAGAGATACGCAGTATTTT.

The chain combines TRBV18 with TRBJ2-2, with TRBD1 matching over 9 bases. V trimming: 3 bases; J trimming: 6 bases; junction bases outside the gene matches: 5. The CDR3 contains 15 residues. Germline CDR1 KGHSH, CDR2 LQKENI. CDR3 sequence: CASSPTGGPPGELFF. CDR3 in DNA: TGTGCCAGCTCACCGACAGGGGGACCTCCCGGGGAGCTGTTTTTT.

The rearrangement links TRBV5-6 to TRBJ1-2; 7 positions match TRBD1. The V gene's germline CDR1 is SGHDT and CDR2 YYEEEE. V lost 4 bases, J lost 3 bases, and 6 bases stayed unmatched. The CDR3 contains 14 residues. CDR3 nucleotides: TGTGCCAGCAGCGTTGGACAGGCCGACTATGGCTACACCTTC. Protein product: CASSVGQADYGYTF.

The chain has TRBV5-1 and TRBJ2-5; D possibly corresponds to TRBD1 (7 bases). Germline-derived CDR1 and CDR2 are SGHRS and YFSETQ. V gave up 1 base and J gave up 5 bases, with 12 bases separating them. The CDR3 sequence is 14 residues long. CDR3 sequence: CASSLRRGRETQYF. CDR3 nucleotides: TGCGCCAGCAGCTTGAGGAGGGGGCGGGAGACCCAGTACTTC. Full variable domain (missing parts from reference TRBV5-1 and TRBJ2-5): KAGVTQTPRYLIKTRGQQVTLSCSPISGHRSVSWYQQTPGQGLQFLFEYFSETQRNKGNFPGRFSGRQFSNSRSEMNVSTLELGDSALYLCASSLRRGRETQYFGPGTRLLVL.

CDR3 sequence reads: CASSPGRREEKLFF. The CDR3, as DNA: TGTGCCAGCAGCCCGGGACGGCGGGAGGAAAAACTGTTTTTT. The chain recombines TRBV5-5 with TRBJ1-4, with TRBD1 as a possible D gene (5 bases). V lost 4 bases and J lost 8, with 15 bases in between. The CDR3 is made up of 14 amino acids. The germline gives CDR1 SGHKS, CDR2 YYEKEE (reference sequence).

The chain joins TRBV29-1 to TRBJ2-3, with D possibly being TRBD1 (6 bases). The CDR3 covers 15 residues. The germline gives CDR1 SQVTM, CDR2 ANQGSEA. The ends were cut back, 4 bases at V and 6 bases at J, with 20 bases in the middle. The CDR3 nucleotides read TGCAGCGTTGGCCTAAGGACAGCTCCGCCGGATACGCAGTATTTT. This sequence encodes CSVGLRTAPPDTQYF.

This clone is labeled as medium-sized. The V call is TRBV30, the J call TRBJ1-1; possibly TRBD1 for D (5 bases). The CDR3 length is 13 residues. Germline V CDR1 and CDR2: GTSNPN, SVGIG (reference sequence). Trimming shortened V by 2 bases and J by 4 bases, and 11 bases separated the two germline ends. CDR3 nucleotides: TGTGCCTGGAGTCCCCAGGGAGGCACTGAAGCTTTCTTT. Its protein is CAWSPQGGTEAFF.

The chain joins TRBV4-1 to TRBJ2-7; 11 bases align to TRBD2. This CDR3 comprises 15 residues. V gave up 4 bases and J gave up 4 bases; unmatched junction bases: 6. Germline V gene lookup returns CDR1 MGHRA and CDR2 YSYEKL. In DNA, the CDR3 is TGCGCCAGCAGCCCACGGCTAGCGGGGGGTTACGAGCAGTACTTC. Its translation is CASSPRLAGGYEQYF.

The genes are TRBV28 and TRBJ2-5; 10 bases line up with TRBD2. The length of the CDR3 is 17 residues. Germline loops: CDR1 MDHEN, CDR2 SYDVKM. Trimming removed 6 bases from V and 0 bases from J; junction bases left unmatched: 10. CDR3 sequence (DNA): TGTGCCAGCAGCCCCAGTCGAGCGGGAGGGTACCAAGAGACCCAGTACTTC. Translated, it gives CASSPSRAGGYQETQYF.

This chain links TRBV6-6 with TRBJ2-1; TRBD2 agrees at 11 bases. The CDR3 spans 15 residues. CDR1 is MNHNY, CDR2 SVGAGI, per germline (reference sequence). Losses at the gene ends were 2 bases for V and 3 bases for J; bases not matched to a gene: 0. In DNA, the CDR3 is TGTGCCAGCAGTTACGGGACTAGCGGCTACAATGAGCAGTTCTTC. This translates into CASSYGTSGYNEQFF.

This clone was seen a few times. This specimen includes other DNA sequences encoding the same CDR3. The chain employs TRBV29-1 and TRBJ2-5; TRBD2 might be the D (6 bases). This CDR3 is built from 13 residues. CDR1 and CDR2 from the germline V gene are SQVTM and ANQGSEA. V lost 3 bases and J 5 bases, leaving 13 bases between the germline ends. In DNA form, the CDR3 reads TGCAGCGTTGAGGAGGGTGGGGGGGAGACCCAGTACTTC. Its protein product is CSVEEGGGETQYF.

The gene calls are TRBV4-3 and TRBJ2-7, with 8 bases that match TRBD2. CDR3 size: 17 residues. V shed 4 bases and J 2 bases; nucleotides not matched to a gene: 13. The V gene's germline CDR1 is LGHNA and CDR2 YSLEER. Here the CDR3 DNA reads TGCGCCAGCAGCCTCCTATCATATCGGGAGGGCCCCTACGAGCAGTACTTC. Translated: CASSLLSYREGPYEQYF.

CDR3 nucleotide sequence: TGTGCCAGCAGCTTAGACGCCACACAATTCAATGAGCAGTTCTTC. Protein: CASSLDATQFNEQFF. The V call is TRBV11-1, the J call TRBJ2-1, with D hard to call. CDR1 SGHAT and CDR2 FQDESV come from the germline V gene (reference sequence). The CDR3 covers 15 residues. Trimming pared 1 base from V and 6 bases from J, leaving 13 bases between.

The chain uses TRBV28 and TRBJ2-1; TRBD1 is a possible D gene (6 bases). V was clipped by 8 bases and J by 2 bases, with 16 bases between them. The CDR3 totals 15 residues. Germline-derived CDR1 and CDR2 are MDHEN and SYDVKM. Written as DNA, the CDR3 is TGTGCCAGCGGCCTCGGGACATCCGCCTACAATGAGCAGTTCTTC. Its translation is CASGLGTSAYNEQFF.

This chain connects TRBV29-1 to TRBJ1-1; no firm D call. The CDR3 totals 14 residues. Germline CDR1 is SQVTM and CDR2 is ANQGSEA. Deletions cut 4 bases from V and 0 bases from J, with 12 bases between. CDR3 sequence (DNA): TGCAGCGTTGTATGGCAGAAAATGAACACTGAAGCTTTCTTT. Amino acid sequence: CSVVWQKMNTEAFF.

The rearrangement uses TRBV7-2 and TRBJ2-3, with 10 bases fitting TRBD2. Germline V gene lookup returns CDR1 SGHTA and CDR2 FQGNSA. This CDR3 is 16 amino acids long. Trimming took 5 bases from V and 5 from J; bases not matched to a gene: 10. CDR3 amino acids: CASSRGLASGEDTQYF. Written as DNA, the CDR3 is TGTGCCAGCAGCCGGGGACTAGCGAGTGGGGAAGATACGCAGTATTTT.